Reported below is one T cell receptor beta chain. In the authors' methods: Reference gene primer amplification gave estimated nucleated cell counts. Profiling relied on immunoSEQ multiplex PCR, and the TCRdb table lists in-frame clones only, not all of them. V, J and clone size are taken as reported in that table, and D and trimming were inferred from the DNA itself. This repertoire shows about 140,000 clones, 77% found once; its top ten account for more than 8.5%. After removal of 0 bases from V and 8 bases from J, the junction contained 16 bases not matched to a gene. CDR3 length: 19 residues. Germline V gene sequence: CDR1 LGHDT, CDR2 YNNKEL (reference sequence). These data originate in a study of blood T cell repertoires in COVID-19. Study-wide context: Donors in the United States, Italy and Spain gave samples during acute or convalescent COVID-19. Sources were T cells, B-cell-depleted T cells, or PBMCs; the material itself was cDNA or gDNA.

The chain has TRBV3-1 (or the pseudogene TRBV3-2) and TRBJ1-6; 7 bases agree with TRBD1. The receptor was isolated from a woman aged 45-60 years with active or convalescent COVID-19. The sequencing sample was made of peripheral blood. The CDR3 DNA sequence: TGTGCCAGCAGCCAAGAGTCACCCTTATACAGGGGATCATATTCACCCCTCCACTTT. Encoded protein: CASSQESPLYRGSYSPLHF.